This T cell receptor (beta chain) was retrieved from a study of PD-1 blockade in mismatch repair-deficient tumors. This clone was detected only a few times. Measured with immunoSEQ multiplex PCR; TCRdb has only the in-frame clones, and not every one. The table has around 62,000 clones, 70% to 80% seen once. With 5 bases removed from V and 3 bases from J, the gap between germline ends came to 14 bases. CDR1 and CDR2 (germline): SGHNT, YENEEA. The CDR3 has 15 amino acids. The sample was peripheral blood, taken 2 weeks after starting pembrolizumab. The chain recombines TRBV11-3 with TRBJ2-1, with D perhaps given as TRBD1 or TRBD2 (5 bases each). The source of this sequence is an adult with mismatch repair-deficient cancer. The CDR3 spells CASSRRQGVYNEQFF. The CDR3 region has the DNA TGTGCCAGCAGCCGGAGGCAGGGCGTCTACAATGAGCAGTTCTTC. Based on the CDR3 plus reference TRBV11-3 and TRBJ2-1, the full variable domain is EAGVVQSPRYKIIEKKQPVAFWCNPISGHNTLYWYLQNLGQGPELLIRYENEEAVDDSQLPKDRFSAERLKGVDSTLKIQPAELGDSAVYLCASSRRQGVYNEQFFGPGTRLTVL.